The clone carrying this TCR beta chain was observed a few times. Its antigen is unidentified. The data derive from a study of post-analysis software for immune sequencing data. In the study overall: Included among the disease courses, which were recorded for the cohort, were relapsing-remitting, secondary progressive and progressive-relapsing multiple sclerosis.

Study results and limitations: Normalized Chao1 diversity was significantly reduced in patients versus controls. Strong co-clustering by F measure linked samples that shared a preparation batch. When patients were compared with controls, about 5 TRBV segments were more frequent, TRBV5-6, TRBV5-1 and TRBV20-1 among them.

Unique molecular identifiers tagged the TCR beta cDNA libraries. With roughly 0.9 to 11 million T cells as the source, some 500,000 cDNA molecules resulted. Each CDR3 protein gets one entry after TCRdb re-called the PCR reads with MiXCR. The table shows 750,000 to 950,000 distinct CDR3 sequences, with 53% occurring only once. Germline CDR1 and CDR2: SEHNR and FQNEAQ (reference sequence). With 5 bases clipped from V and 5 bases from J, the junction kept 11 bases outside the gene matches. This CDR3 is 16 amino acids long. This sequence was found in a girl aged 10-17 years with multiple sclerosis. V gene TRBV7-9 combines with J gene TRBJ2-1; 8 bases line up with TRBD1. Sequenced sample: blood. The CDR3, as DNA: TGTGCCAGCAGCGCCTACAGGGGGACGTACGACAATGAGCAGTTCTTC. Amino acids: CASSAYRGTYDNEQFF.